This T cell receptor (beta chain) was captured by sequencing in a study of blood T cell repertoires in COVID-19. In the study overall: Donors in the United States, Italy and Spain gave samples during acute or convalescent COVID-19. Sample material is recorded as cDNA or gDNA derived from T cells, B-cell-depleted T cells, or PBMCs.

Followed over time, Seattle patients had been enrolled while infection was active. This clone appeared once. Original processing notes: Amplifying reference gene primers gave estimates of nucleated cell counts. Libraries were prepared by immunoSEQ multiplex PCR; TCRdb keeps only in-frame clonotypes and omits some of them. That table is the source of V, J and clone size, and D and trimming were worked out from the DNA. Among about 230,000 clones, more than 75% were seen once, and the ten largest hold around a tenth. The CDR3 totals 17 residues. V lost 5 bases and J lost 0; bases outside the gene matches: 8. In germline, CDR1 is SGHAT, CDR2 FQNNGV.

Source material: peripheral blood. The clonotype was recovered from a man between 45 and 60 years old with COVID-19, enrolled during active disease. The chain is built from TRBV11-2 and TRBJ2-7, with 12 bases matching TRBD2. Here the CDR3 DNA reads TGTGCCAGCAGCGGTGGGACTAGCGGGCTTAGCTCCTACGAGCAGTACTTC. Protein: CASSGGTSGLSSYEQYF. The whole variable domain, remainder taken from reference TRBV11-2 and TRBJ2-7, is EAGVAQSPRYKIIEKRQSVAFWCNPISGHATLYWYQQILGQGPKLLIQFQNNGVVDDSQLPKDRFSAERLKGVDSTLKIQPAKLEDSAVYLCASSGGTSGLSSYEQYFGPGTRLTVT.